These 18 T cell receptor beta chains were sequenced from one sample in a study of blood T cell repertoires in COVID-19. Produced via immunoSEQ multiplex PCR; TCRdb's table is partial and in-frame only. The sample contains about 150,000 clones, over 60% of which appear only once. The source material was peripheral blood. These receptors were collected from a man older than 75 with acute or convalescent COVID-19.

The chain is built from TRBV30 and TRBJ1-1; D is possibly TRBD1 (6 bases). V was trimmed by 5 bases and J by 3 bases, leaving 13 bases between them. The CDR3 loop spans 13 amino acids. Germline lookup yields CDR1 GTSNPN and CDR2 SVGIG (reference sequence). CDR3 loop: CAWSPGHHTEAFF. The CDR3 DNA sequence: TGTGCCTGGTCGCCGGGACACCACACTGAAGCTTTCTTT.

This clone has a handful of counts. The gene calls are TRBV13 and TRBJ1-3; weak D call: TRBD1 (6 bases). V gave up 3 bases and J gave up 1 base, with 13 bases separating them. This CDR3 contains 16 residues. The germline CDR1 and CDR2 sequences are PRHDT and FYEKMQ (reference sequence). DNA for the CDR3: TGTGCCAGCAGCTTCCGGCGGGGGCCGTCTGGAAACACCATATATTTT. Encoded protein: CASSFRRGPSGNTIYF.

The CDR3 region is CATSDPVPGQGTDTQYF. DNA for the CDR3: TGTGCCACCAGTGATCCTGTCCCGGGACAGGGAACAGATACGCAGTATTTT. V is TRBV24-1 and J is TRBJ2-3, with 9 nucleotides matching TRBD1. Looked up from germline, CDR1 is KGHDR and CDR2 is SFDVKD. The J segment lost 3 bases and the V segment lost 3 bases, leaving 9 bases of the junction unmatched. The CDR3 contains 17 residues.

V usage is TRBV7-8 and J usage is TRBJ2-7; TRBD2 agrees at 10 bases. Trimming at V came to 5 bases and at J to 4 bases, leaving 2 bases not matched to a gene. The CDR3 runs 13 residues. Germline V gives CDR1 SGHVS, CDR2 FQNEAQ. The CDR3 DNA is TGTGCCAGCAGCCTTAGCGGGGGGTACGAGCAGTACGTC. Translated: CASSLSGGYEQYV.

The rearrangement joins TRBV28 to TRBJ2-5, with TRBD1 identical over 7 bases. Germline V gene sequence: CDR1 MDHEN, CDR2 SYDVKM. Losses at the gene ends were 4 bases for V and 7 bases for J; bases not matched to a gene: 9. This CDR3 has 14 residues. CDR3 bases: TGTGCCAGCAGTTCGGGACAGTCCCCAGGGACCCAGTACTTC. Translating it yields CASSSGQSPGTQYF.

CDR3 amino acids: CASSRSGREQYF. DNA for the CDR3: TGTGCCAGCTCGAGGTCAGGGCGCGAGCAGTACTTC. The genes are TRBV6-5 and TRBJ2-7, with a tentative D call TRBD1 (5 bases). Per germline, CDR1 MNHEY and CDR2 SVGAGI. The CDR3 is 12 amino acids. Trimming pared 8 bases from V and 6 bases from J, leaving 14 bases between.

The chain is built from TRBV10-1 and TRBJ1-1, with 8 bases identical to TRBD1. The CDR3 extends over 16 amino acids. V lost 6 bases, J lost 0 bases, and 9 bases stayed unmatched. CDR1 WNHNN and CDR2 SYGVQD come from the germline V gene (reference sequence). CDR3 in amino acids: CASRAGTGPLNTEAFF. The CDR3 DNA reads TGCGCCAGCAGGGCCGGGACAGGTCCCTTGAACACTGAAGCTTTCTTT.

The rearrangement links TRBV28 to TRBJ2-5, with TRBD2 as a possible D gene (6 bases). Germline V lookup: CDR1 MDHEN, CDR2 SYDVKM. The CDR3 spans 15 residues. Trimming took off 5 bases at V and 2 bases at J, with 15 bases between the two ends. CDR3 in amino acids: CASSLPTAGQETQYF. The CDR3 nucleotides are TGTGCCAGCAGTCTCCCCACGGCGGGACAAGAGACCCAGTACTTC.

The chain combines TRBV18 with TRBJ2-1; 10 nucleotides agree with TRBD2. The germline gives CDR1 KGHSH, CDR2 LQKENI. This CDR3 is 15 amino acids long. V dropped 1 base and J dropped 5; count of bases not matched to a gene: 2. CDR3 protein: CASSPQRGGNNEQFF. CDR3 nucleotides: TGTGCCAGCTCACCACAGCGGGGGGGCAACAATGAGCAGTTCTTC.

This clone was recorded a few times. The V and J genes are TRBV18 and TRBJ2-3, with 9 positions matching TRBD1. The CDR3 totals 15 residues. Germline V gene data show CDR1 as KGHSH and CDR2 as LQKENI. Trimming at V came to 2 bases and at J to 4 bases, leaving 4 bases not matched to a gene. The CDR3 loop is CASSPGQGIADTQYF. In DNA form, the CDR3 reads TGTGCCAGCTCACCAGGACAGGGGATAGCAGATACGCAGTATTTT.

This chain uses TRBV24-1 with TRBJ1-1; 12 bases agree with TRBD1. Per the germline V gene, CDR1 is KGHDR and CDR2 is SFDVKD. After removal of 5 bases from V and 3 bases from J, the junction contained 6 bases not matched to a gene. There are 16 residues in the CDR3. The CDR3 DNA is TGTGCCACCAGTGCTTCCGGGACAGGGGGCCACACTGAAGCTTTCTTT. Its protein product is CATSASGTGGHTEAFF.

The CDR3 here is CASSRLLRGTGELFF. CDR3 sequence (DNA): TGTGCCAGCAGCCGCCTCCTCAGGGGTACCGGGGAGCTGTTTTTT. V and J are TRBV27 and TRBJ2-2; perhaps TRBD1 as D (6 bases). The CDR3 runs to 15 residues. The ends were cut back, 6 bases at V and 5 bases at J, with 16 bases in the middle. Per the germline V gene, CDR1 is MNHEY and CDR2 is SMNVEV (reference sequence).

V gene TRBV28 combines with J gene TRBJ2-1, with 12 bases lining up with TRBD2. V shed 4 bases, J shed 0 bases, and the junction held 10 bases outside the gene matches. CDR1 and CDR2 (germline): MDHEN, SYDVKM. The CDR3 covers 19 residues. DNA for the CDR3: TGTGCCAGCAGTTCCTCGACTAGCGGGGGCCAGAGCTCCTACAATGAGCAGTTCTTC. As protein: CASSSSTSGGQSSYNEQFF. Full variable domain (missing parts from reference TRBV28 and TRBJ2-1): DVKVTQSSRYLVKRTGEKVFLECVQDMDHENMFWYRQDPGLGLRLIYFSYDVKMKEKGDIPEGYSVSREKKERFSLILESASTNQTSMYLCASSSSTSGGQSSYNEQFFGPGTRLTVL.

This chain connects TRBV9 to TRBJ2-1; tentatively, D is TRBD1 (8 bases). Trimming stripped 7 bases from V and 6 bases from J, with 17 bases between. Germline loops: CDR1 SGDLS, CDR2 YYNGEE. The CDR3 contains 14 residues. The CDR3 bases are TGTGCCAGCGCGGACAGGGAGGGACGCAATGAGCAGTTCTTC. It codes for CASADREGRNEQFF.

J is TRBJ2-7 and V is TRBV11-1; 8 nucleotides match TRBD1. Trimming cost V 0 bases and J 3 bases; bases outside gene matches: 7. The CDR3 runs 16 residues. Germline CDR1 SGHAT, CDR2 FQDESV (reference sequence). The CDR3 spells CASSLATGQENYEQYF. DNA for the CDR3: TGTGCCAGCAGCTTAGCGACGGGACAGGAGAACTACGAGCAGTACTTC.

This chain uses TRBV5-1 with TRBJ1-5; D is unclear. This CDR3 spans 14 amino acids. Germline V CDR1 and CDR2: SGHRS, YFSETQ. Deletions cut 3 bases from V and 3 bases from J, with 10 bases between. The CDR3 DNA is TGCGCCAGCAGCTCCGGTGAGCTCAATCAGCCCCAGCATTTT. Encoded protein: CASSSGELNQPQHF.

The chain joins TRBV6-5 to TRBJ2-7, with TRBD2 matching 14 bases. V gave up 4 bases and J gave up 2 bases; unmatched junction bases: 4. The CDR3 sequence is 16 residues long. Germline CDR1 reads MNHEY; CDR2 reads SVGAGI. The CDR3 DNA sequence: TGTGCCAGCAGTTTAGGACTAGCGGGAGGAACCTACGAGCAGTACGTC. It encodes CASSLGLAGGTYEQYV.

This chain links TRBV4-2 with TRBJ1-5; D call uncertain. From germline, CDR1 is LGHNA and CDR2 YNFKEQ. The CDR3 has 18 amino acids. Trimming left V 0 bases short and J 0 bases short, with 15 bases between. The CDR3 sequence: CASSQDRSTQISNQPQHF. The CDR3 DNA follows: TGTGCCAGCAGCCAAGATCGTTCGACTCAAATTAGCAATCAGCCCCAGCATTTT.